The sequence of this T cell receptor (beta chain) was determined in a study of blood T cell repertoires in COVID-19. The table came from immunoSEQ multiplex PCR; TCRdb's copy has only in-frame clones and leaves some out. The sample shows approximately 190,000 clones, approximately 84% of them seen only once. V was trimmed by 8 bases and J by 3 bases, leaving 16 bases between them. The CDR3 extends over 14 amino acids. Germline CDR1 is MNHEY and CDR2 is SVGAGI. This receptor was taken from a man aged 35-49 years who had recovered from COVID-19. V usage is TRBV6-5 and J usage is TRBJ1-2; D is unresolved. Sequencing input: PBMCs or T cells enriched from blood (not recorded which). CDR3 amino acids: CASREDWNYYGYTF. CDR3 DNA: TGTGCCAGCCGGGAGGACTGGAACTACTATGGCTACACCTTC.